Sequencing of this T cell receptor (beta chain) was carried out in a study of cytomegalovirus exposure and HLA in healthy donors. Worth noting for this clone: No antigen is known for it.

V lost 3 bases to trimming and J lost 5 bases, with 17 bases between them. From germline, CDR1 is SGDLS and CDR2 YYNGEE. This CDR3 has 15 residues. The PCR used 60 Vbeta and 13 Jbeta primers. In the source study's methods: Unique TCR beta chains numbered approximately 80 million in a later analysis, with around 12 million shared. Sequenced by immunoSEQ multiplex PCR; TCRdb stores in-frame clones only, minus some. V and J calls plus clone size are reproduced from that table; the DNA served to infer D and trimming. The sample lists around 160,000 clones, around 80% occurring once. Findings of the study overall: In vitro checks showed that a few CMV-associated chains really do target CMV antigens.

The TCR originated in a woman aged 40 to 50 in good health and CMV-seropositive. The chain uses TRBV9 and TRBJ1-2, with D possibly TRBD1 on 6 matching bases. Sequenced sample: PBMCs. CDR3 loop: CASSAFPTQGYGYTF. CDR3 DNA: TGTGCCAGCAGCGCCTTCCCGACTCAGGGGTATGGCTACACCTTC.